The clone carrying this T cell receptor (beta chain) was picked up a small number of times. Its specificity is unknown. Roughly 9.2 milliliters was the volume of peripheral blood drawn from each donor. This entry belongs to a study of blood T cells in healthy people across ages. Broader study findings: Donor CMV status was unknown, possibly confounding expanded clonotype changes.

Deletions cut 4 bases from V and 2 bases from J, with 10 bases between. The CDR3 is made up of 14 amino acids. Together with a sample-barcoded 5' primer, a J-beta primer mix was included in a second PCR lasting roughly 6 to 12 cycles. Each cDNA molecule, via a template-switch adaptor with 12 random nucleotides, was tagged. TCRdb re-called the 5' RACE reads with MiXCR, one entry per CDR3 protein. The data contain about 730,000 distinct CDR3 sequences, around 46% of them seen just once; the ten biggest clones take up 20% to 25%. The gene calls are TRBV12-3 or TRBV12-4 and TRBJ2-3, with D tentatively TRBD1 (6 bases). Sequenced material: blood. The receptor was derived from a woman aged 60-70 years in good health. The CDR3 DNA reads as TGTGCCAGCAGTTGGGCAGGGGTCACAGATACGCAGTATTTT. Its protein product is CASSWAGVTDTQYF.